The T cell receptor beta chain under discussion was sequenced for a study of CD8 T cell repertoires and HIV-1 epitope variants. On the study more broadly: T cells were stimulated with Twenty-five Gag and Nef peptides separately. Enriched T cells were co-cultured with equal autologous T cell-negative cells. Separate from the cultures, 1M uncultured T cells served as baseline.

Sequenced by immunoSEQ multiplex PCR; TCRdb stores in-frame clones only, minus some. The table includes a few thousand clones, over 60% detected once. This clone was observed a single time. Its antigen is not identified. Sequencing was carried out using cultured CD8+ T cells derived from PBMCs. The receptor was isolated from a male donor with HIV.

CDR3 DNA: TGTGCCAGCAGCGCGCTGGACAGGGGAGTCGGTGGAAACACCATATATTTT. Its protein is CASSALDRGVGGNTIYF. J is TRBJ1-3 and V is TRBV5-4, with 9 bases matching TRBD1. V was clipped by 4 bases and J by 3 bases; unmatched bases: 11. CDR1 is SGHNT, CDR2 YYREEE, per germline (reference sequence). This CDR3 has 17 residues. The full variable domain, in which reference TRBV5-4 and TRBJ1-3 provide the parts outside the CDR3, is ETGVTQSPTHLIKTRGQQVTLRCSSQSGHNTVSWYQQALGQGPQFIFQYYREEENGRGNFPPRFSGLQFPNYSSELNVNALELDDSALYLCASSALDRGVGGNTIYFGEGSWLTVV.